This TCR beta chain was documented in a study of blood T cell repertoires in COVID-19. The germline CDR1 and CDR2 sequences are SNHLY and FYNNEI. This CDR3 is 14 amino acids long. V was cut by 5 bases and J by 1 base, with 9 bases left in between. The table came from immunoSEQ multiplex PCR; TCRdb's copy has only in-frame clones and leaves some out. Here the sample spans more than 300,000 clones, more than 75% being singletons. This sequence was found in a woman under 30 who had recovered from COVID-19. The chain carries TRBV2 and TRBJ1-5; the D gene is possibly TRBD1 (6 bases). Input material: PBMCs or T cells enriched from blood (not recorded which). The CDR3 reads CASSRDISNQPQHF. The CDR3 DNA follows: TGTGCCAGCAGTAGGGACATCAGCAATCAGCCCCAGCATTTT.